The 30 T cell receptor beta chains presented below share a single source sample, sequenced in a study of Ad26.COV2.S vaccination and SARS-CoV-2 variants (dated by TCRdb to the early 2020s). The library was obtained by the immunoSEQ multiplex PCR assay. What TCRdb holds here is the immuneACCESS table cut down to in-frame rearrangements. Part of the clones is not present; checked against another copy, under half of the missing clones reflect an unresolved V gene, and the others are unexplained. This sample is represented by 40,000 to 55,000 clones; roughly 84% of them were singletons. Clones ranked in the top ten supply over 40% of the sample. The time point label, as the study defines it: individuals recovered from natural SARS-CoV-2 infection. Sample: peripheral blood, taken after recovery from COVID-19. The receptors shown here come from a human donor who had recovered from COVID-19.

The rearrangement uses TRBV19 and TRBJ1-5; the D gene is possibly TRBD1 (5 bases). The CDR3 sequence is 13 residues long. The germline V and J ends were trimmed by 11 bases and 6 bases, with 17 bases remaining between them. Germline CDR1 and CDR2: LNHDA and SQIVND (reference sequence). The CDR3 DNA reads TGTGCCGTATCCGACTCTAGGGGTCAGCCCCAGCATTTT. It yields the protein CAVSDSRGQPQHF.

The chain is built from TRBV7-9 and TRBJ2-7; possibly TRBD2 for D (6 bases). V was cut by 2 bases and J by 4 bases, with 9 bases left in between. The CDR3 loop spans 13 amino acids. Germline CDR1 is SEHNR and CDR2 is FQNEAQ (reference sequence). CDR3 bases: TGTGCCAGCAGCTTATCCGGAGGGTACGAGCAGTACTTC. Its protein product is CASSLSGGYEQYF. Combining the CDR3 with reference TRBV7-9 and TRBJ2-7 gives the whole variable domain DTGVSQNPRHKITKRGQNVTFRCDPISEHNRLYWYRQTLGQGPEFLTYFQNEAQLEKSRLLSDRFSAERPKGSFSTLEIQRTEQGDSAMYLCASSLSGGYEQYFGPGTRLTVT.

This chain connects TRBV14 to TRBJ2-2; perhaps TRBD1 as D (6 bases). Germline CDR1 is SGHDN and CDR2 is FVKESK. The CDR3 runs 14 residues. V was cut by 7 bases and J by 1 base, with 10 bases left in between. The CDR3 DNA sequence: TGTGCCAGCAAGCAGGGGTTGAACACCGGGGAGCTGTTTTTT. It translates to CASKQGLNTGELFF.

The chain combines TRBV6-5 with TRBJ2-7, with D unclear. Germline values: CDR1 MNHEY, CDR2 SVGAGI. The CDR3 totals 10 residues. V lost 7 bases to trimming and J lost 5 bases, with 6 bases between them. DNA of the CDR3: TGTGCCAGCATCAGGAACGAGCAGTACGTC. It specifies CASIRNEQYV.

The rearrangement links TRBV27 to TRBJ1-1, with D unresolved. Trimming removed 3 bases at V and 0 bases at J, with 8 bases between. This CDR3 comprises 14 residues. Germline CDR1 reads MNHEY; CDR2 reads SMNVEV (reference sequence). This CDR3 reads CASSLSVMNTEAFF. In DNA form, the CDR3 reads TGTGCCAGCAGTTTGTCGGTCATGAACACTGAAGCTTTCTTT.

CDR3 coding DNA: TGTGCCAGCAGCGAACAGGGCGAAGGGGAGCTGTTTTTT. Translated, it gives CASSEQGEGELFF. The chain carries TRBV21-1 and TRBJ2-2; TRBD1 reflects the table's D call only, with no check against the DNA. TRBV21-1 constitutes a pseudogene. This CDR3 comprises 13 residues.

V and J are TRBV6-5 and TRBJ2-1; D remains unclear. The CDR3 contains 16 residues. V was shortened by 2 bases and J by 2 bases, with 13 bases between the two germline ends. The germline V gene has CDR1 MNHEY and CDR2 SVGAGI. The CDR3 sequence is CASSYRMVPPYNEQFF. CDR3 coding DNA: TGTGCCAGCAGTTACCGGATGGTCCCTCCCTACAATGAGCAGTTCTTC.

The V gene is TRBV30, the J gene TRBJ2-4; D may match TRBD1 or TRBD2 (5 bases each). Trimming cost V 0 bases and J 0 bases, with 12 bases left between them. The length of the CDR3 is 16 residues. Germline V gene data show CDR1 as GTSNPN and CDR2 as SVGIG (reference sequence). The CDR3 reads CAWSVMGVLAKNIQYF. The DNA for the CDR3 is TGTGCCTGGAGTGTAATGGGGGTTCTAGCCAAAAACATTCAGTACTTC.

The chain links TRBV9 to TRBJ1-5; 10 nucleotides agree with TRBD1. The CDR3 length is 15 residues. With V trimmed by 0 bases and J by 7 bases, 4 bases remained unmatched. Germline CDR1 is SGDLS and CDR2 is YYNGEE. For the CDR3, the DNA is TGTGCCAGCAGCGTAGGGGACAGGGGTACCCAGCCCCAGCATTTT. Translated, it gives CASSVGDRGTQPQHF.

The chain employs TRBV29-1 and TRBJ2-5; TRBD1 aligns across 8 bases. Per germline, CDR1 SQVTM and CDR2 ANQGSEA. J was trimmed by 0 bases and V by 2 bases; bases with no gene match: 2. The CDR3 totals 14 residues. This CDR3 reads CSVETDRDQETQYF. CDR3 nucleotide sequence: TGCAGCGTTGAAACGGACAGGGACCAAGAGACCCAGTACTTC.

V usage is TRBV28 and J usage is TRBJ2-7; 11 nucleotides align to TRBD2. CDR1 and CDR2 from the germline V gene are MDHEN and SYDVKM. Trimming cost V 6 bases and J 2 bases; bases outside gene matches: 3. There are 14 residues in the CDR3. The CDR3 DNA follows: TGTGCCAGCAGGGAACTAGCGGGAGCCTACGAGCAGTACTTC. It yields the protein CASRELAGAYEQYF.

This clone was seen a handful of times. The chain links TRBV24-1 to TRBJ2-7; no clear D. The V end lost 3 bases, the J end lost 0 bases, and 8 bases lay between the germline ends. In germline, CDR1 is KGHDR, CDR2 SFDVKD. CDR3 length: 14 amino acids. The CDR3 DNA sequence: TGTGCCACCAGTGATGCGGCCAACTCCTACGAGCAGTACTTC. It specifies CATSDAANSYEQYF.

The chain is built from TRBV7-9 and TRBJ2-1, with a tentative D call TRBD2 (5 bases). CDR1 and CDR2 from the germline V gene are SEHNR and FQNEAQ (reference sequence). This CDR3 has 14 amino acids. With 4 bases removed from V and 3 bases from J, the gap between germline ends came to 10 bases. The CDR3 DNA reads TGTGCCAGCAGCTCTCTAGCTTACTACAATGAGCAGTTCTTC. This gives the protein CASSSLAYYNEQFF.

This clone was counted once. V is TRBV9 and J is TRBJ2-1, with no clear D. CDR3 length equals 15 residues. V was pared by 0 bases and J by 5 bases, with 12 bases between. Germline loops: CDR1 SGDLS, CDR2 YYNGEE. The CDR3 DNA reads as TGTGCCAGCAGCGTAGGCGTTCTACATCACAATGAGCAGTTCTTC. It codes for CASSVGVLHHNEQFF.

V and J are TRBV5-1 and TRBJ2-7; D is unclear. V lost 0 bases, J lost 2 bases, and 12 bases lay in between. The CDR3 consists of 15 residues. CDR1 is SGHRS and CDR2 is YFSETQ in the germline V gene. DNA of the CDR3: TGCGCCAGCAGCTTGGAGGGCGGCCCTCCCTACGAGCAGTACTTC. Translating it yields CASSLEGGPPYEQYF.

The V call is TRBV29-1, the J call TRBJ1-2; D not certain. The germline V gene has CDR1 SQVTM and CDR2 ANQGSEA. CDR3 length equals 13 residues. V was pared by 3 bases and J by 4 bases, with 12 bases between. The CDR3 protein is CSVERLFGYGYTF. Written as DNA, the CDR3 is TGCAGCGTTGAGAGGCTATTTGGCTATGGCTACACCTTC.

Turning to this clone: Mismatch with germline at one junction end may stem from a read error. As DNA, the CDR3 is TGTGCCGGCAGCCCCGGGCCCCGAGGGGGAAACACCATATATTTT. It yields the protein CAGSPGPRGGNTIYF. The rearrangement uses TRBV6-5 and TRBJ1-3, with no clear D. Germline CDR1 MNHEY, CDR2 SVGAGI. The CDR3 is 15 amino acids.

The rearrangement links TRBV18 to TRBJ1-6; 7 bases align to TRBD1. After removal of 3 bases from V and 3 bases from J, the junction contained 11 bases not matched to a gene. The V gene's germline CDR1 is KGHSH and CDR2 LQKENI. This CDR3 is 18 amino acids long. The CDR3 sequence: CASSPLPGQLLYNSPLHF. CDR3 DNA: TGTGCCAGCTCACCTCTACCGGGACAGCTACTCTATAATTCACCCCTCCACTTT.

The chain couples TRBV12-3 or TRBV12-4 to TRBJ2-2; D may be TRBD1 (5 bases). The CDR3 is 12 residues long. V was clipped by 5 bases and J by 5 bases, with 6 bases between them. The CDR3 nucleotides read TGTGCCAGCAGTCCAGGGACCGGGGAGCTGTTTTTT. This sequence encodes CASSPGTGELFF.

CDR3 DNA sequence: TGTGCCAGTAGTATAGACGGGACAGGGGATGAAAAACTGTTTTTT. This codes for CASSIDGTGDEKLFF. The chain uses TRBV19 and TRBJ1-4; 10 nucleotides agree with TRBD1. Germline V gene sequence: CDR1 LNHDA, CDR2 SQIVND (reference sequence). This CDR3 comprises 15 residues. Trimming removed 0 bases from V and 6 bases from J; junction bases left unmatched: 1. The entire variable domain, with the rest obtained from reference TRBV19 and TRBJ1-4, is as follows: DGGITQSPKYLFRKEGQNVTLSCEQNLNHDAMYWYRQDPGQGLRLIYYSQIVNDFQKGDIAEGYSVSREKKESFPLTVTSAQKNPTAFYLCASSIDGTGDEKLFFGSGTQLSVL.

The CDR3 sequence is CASSSPRQGPYEQYF. The DNA of the CDR3 is TGTGCCAGCAGCTCGCCAAGGCAGGGTCCCTACGAGCAGTACTTC. The rearrangement joins TRBV13 to TRBJ2-7; D may be TRBD1 (5 bases). V was trimmed by 4 bases and J by 2 bases, leaving 15 bases between them. Germline V gene data show CDR1 as PRHDT and CDR2 as FYEKMQ (reference sequence). The CDR3 has 15 residues.

The DNA for the CDR3 is TGTGCCAGCAGCTTAGCGCTTAGGGAGACCCAGTACTTC. Amino acid sequence: CASSLALRETQYF. This chain uses TRBV7-6 with TRBJ2-5, with no clear D. Germline CDR1 reads SGHVS; CDR2 reads FNYEAQ. Trimming removed 0 bases at V and 5 bases at J, with 7 bases between. The CDR3 totals 13 residues.

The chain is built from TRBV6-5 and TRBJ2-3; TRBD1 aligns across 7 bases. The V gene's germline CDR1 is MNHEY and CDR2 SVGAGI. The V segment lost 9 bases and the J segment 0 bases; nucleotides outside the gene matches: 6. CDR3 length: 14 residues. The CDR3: CASSDRASTDTQYF. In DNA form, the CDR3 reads TGTGCCAGTTCCGACAGGGCAAGCACAGATACGCAGTATTTT.

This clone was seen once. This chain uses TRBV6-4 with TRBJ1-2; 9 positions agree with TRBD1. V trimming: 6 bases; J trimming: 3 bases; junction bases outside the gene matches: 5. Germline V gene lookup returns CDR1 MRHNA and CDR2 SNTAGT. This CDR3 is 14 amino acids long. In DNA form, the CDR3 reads TGTGCCAGCAGAACGGGACAGGGAGACTATGGCTACACCTTC. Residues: CASRTGQGDYGYTF.

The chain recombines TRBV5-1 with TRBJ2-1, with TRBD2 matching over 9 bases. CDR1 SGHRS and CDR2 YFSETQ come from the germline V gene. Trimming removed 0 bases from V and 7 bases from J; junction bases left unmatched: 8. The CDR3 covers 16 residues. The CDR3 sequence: CASSLDGRGGVNEQFF. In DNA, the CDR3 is TGCGCCAGCAGCTTGGACGGGCGGGGGGGCGTAAATGAGCAGTTCTTC.

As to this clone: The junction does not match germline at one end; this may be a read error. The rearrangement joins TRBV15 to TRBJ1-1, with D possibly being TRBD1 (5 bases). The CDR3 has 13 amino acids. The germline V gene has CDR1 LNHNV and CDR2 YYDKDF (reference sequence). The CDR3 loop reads CATSKDTNTEAFF. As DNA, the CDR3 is TGTGCCACGAGCAAGGACACGAACACTGAAGCTTTCTTT.

The CDR3 nucleotides read TGTGCCACCGCAGCGGCGGGTCTTGAAAAACTGTTTTTT. Translated, it gives CATAAAGLEKLFF. The J gene is TRBJ1-4, the V gene TRBV6-5; no definite D call. CDR3 size: 13 residues. V was cut by 10 bases and J by 7 bases, with 16 bases left in between. Germline CDR1 is MNHEY and CDR2 is SVGAGI.

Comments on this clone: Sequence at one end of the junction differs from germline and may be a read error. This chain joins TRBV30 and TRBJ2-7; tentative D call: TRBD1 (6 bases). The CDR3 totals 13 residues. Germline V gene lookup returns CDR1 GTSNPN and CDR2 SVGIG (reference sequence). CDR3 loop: CAWSVRSGAQLNF. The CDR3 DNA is TGTGCCTGGAGTGTTAGGTCAGGGGCCCAATTGAACTTC.

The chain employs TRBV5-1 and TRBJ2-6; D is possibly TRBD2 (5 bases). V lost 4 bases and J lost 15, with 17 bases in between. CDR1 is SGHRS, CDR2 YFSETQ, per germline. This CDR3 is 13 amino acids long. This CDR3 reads CASSPSEGTSLTF. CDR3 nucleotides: TGCGCCAGCAGCCCCTCCGAGGGTACCTCCCTGACTTTC.

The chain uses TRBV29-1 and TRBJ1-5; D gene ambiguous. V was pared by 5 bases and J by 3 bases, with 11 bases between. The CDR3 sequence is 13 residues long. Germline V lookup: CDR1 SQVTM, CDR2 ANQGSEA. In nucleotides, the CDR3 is TGCAGCGTTTTGACATCTCCCAATCAGCCCCAGCATTTT. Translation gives CSVLTSPNQPQHF. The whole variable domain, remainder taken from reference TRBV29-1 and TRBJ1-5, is SAVISQKPSRDICQRGTSLTIQCQVDSQVTMMFWYRQQPGQSLTLIATANQGSEATYESGFVIDKFPISRPNLTFSTLTVSNMSPEDSSIYLCSVLTSPNQPQHFGDGTRLSIL.